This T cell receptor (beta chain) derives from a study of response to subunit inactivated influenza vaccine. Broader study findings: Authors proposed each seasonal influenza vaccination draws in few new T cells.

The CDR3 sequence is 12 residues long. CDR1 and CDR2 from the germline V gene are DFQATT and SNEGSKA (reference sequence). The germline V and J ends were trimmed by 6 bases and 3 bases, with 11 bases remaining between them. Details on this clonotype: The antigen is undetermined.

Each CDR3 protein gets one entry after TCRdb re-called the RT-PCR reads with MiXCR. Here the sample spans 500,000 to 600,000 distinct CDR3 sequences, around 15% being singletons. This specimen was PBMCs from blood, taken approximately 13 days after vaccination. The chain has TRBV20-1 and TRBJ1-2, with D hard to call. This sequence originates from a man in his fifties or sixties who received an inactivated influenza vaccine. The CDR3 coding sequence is TGCAGTGCCACACGGTGGGACTATGGCTACACCTTC. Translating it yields CSATRWDYGYTF.